The present T cell receptor (beta chain) was sequenced within a study of T cell responses to AZD1222 COVID-19 vaccine. Turning to this clone: Its antigen is not identified.

The repertoire was sequenced with immunoSEQ multiplex PCR; TCRdb's copy has only in-frame clones and lacks some. The data show 50,000 or so clones, with around 90% seen just once and roughly 14% held by the top ten. Points from the study as a whole: Sampling captured repertoires only after the peak T cell response. Vaccine-associated CD4 TCRs spanned spike, dominant at 160-218 and 743-854. Unmutated variant regions are reportedly the target of nearly half of TCRs that are spike-specific.

The germline gives CDR1 MNHEY, CDR2 SVGAGI. With 8 bases clipped from V and 2 bases from J, the junction kept 8 bases outside the gene matches. The CDR3 is made up of 15 amino acids. The sequence came from an adult in good health. J is TRBJ2-1 and V is TRBV6-5; 8 positions match TRBD2. This specimen was peripheral blood, taken on day 0 of AZD1222 vaccination. CDR3 coding DNA: TGTGCCAGCGGTAGAACAGCGGGGGCCTACAATGAGCAGTTCTTC. The encoded protein is CASGRTAGAYNEQFF.